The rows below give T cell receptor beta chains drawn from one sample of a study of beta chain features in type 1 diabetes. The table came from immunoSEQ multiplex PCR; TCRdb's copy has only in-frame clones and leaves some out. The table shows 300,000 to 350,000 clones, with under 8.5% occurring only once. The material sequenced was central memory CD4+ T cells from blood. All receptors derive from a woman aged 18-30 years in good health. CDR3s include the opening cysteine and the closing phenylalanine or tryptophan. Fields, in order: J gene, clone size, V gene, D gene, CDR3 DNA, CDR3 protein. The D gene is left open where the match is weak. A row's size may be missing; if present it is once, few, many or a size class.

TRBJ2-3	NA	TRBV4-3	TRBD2	TGCGCCAGCAGCCAAGGGACTAGCGGGAGGTTGGATACGCAGTATTTT	CASSQGTSGRLDTQYF
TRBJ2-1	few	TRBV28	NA	TGTGCCAGCACATTCTCCTACAATGAGCAGTTCTTC	CASTFSYNEQFF
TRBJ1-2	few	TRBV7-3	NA	TGTGCCAGCAGCCCGGGACAACCTAACTATGGCTACACCTTC	CASSPGQPNYGYTF
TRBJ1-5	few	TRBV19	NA	TGTGCCAGTAGTTCCCAGATCATGAGGCGGGGATTATTGGGTAGCAATCAGCCCCAGCATTTT	CASSSQIMRRGLLGSNQPQHF
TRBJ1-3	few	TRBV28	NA	TGTGCCAGCAGTATCCCGGGGAGATTCTCTGGAAACACCATATATTTT	CASSIPGRFSGNTIYF
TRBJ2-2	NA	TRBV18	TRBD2	TGTGCCAGCTCACGCGGACTAGCGGGAGGACAAACCGGGGAGCTGTTTTTT	CASSRGLAGGQTGELFF
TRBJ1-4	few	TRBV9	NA	TGTGCCAGCAGCGTTCGATCTTCAACTAATGAAAAACTGTTTTTT	CASSVRSSTNEKLFF
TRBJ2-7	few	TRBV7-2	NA	TGTGCCAGCAGCTTAGGTGCGGGGAGCTACGAGCAGTACTTC	CASSLGAGSYEQYF
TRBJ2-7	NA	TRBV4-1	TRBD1	TGCGCCAGCAGCCAACAGGGACAGGGCGGATACGAGCAGTACTTC	CASSQQGQGGYEQYF
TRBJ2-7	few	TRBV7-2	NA	TGTGCCAGCAGCTTAGCGCCCCGATCCGAGCAGTACTTC	CASSLAPRSEQYF
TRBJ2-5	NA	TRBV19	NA	TGTGCCAGTAGTATTGGCCCAGCCCAGTACTTC	CASSIGPAQYF
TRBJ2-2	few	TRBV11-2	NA	TGTGCCAGCAGCTTAGGGCTAGTCACCGGGGAGCTGTTTTTT	CASSLGLVTGELFF
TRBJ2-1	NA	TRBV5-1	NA	TGCGCCAGCAGCTTGGCCGCAGACCATGAGCAGTTCTTC	CASSLAADHEQFF
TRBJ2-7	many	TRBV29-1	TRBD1	TGCAGCGTCTTGGGACAGGGGTACGAGCAGTACTTC	CSVLGQGYEQYF
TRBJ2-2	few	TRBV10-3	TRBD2	TGTGCCATCAAGGCACATACTAGCGGGATCAACACCGGGGAGCTGTTTTTT	CAIKAHTSGINTGELFF
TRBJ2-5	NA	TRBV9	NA	NA	CASSVGQGIPYF
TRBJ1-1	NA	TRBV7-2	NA	TGTGCCAGCAGCTTTCTTGTGGGCACTGAAGCTTTCTTT	CASSFLVGTEAFF
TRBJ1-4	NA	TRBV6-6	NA	TGTGCCAGCAGTTACCAGGCGGCAAAACTGTTTTTT	CASSYQAAKLFF
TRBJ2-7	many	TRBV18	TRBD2	TGTGCCAGCTCACCCATCAGCGGGAGCACCGATAGCTTC	CASSPISGSTDSF
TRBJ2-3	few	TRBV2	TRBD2	TGTGCCAGCAGACCACTAGCGGGAGACGGATGGGGCACAGATACGCAGTATTTT	CASRPLAGDGWGTDTQYF
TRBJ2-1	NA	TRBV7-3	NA	TGTGCCAGCAGCTTCGCGACTCTGAATGAGCAGTTCTTC	CASSFATLNEQFF
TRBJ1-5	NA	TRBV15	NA	TGTGCCACCAGGTCTCAGGGGAATCAGCCCCAGCATTTT	CATRSQGNQPQHF
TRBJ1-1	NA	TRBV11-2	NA	TGTGCCAGCAGCCCCTGGGGCCGCACTGAAGCTTTCTTT	CASSPWGRTEAFF
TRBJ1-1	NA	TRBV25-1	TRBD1	TGTGCCAGCAGTGCACAGGGGAAAGGCTGGGTGGGGAACACTGAAGCTTTCTTT	CASSAQGKGWVGNTEAFF
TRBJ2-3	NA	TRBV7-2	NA	TGTGCCAGCAGCCCTTGGACTGATACGAATACGCAGTATTTT	CASSPWTDTNTQYF
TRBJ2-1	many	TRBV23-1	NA	TGCGCCAGCAGTCGACAGTTCTTC	CASSRQFF
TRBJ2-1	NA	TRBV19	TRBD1	TGTGCCAGTAGGGACAGGGGCAATGAGCAGTTCTTC	CASRDRGNEQFF
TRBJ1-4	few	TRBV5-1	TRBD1	TGCGCCAGCAGCTTGTCTGGGACAGGGGACTTTGCAACTAATGAAAAACTGTTTTTT	CASSLSGTGDFATNEKLFF
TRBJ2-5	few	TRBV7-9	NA	TGTGCCAGCCGCCCATTAGGCAGCGGGCTCCAAGAGACCCAGTACTTC	CASRPLGSGLQETQYF
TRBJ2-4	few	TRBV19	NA	TGTGCCAGTAGTATAGTCGGCCAGGGACTGGCTGAGGGGGCCAAAAACATTCAGTACTTC	CASSIVGQGLAEGAKNIQYF
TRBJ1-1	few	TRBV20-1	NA	TGCAGTGCTAGCGGGGGGAGCGAAGCTTTCTTT	CSASGGSEAFF
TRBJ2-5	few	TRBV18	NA	TGTGCCAGCTCACCTCAGGGACAAGAGACCCAGTACTTC	CASSPQGQETQYF